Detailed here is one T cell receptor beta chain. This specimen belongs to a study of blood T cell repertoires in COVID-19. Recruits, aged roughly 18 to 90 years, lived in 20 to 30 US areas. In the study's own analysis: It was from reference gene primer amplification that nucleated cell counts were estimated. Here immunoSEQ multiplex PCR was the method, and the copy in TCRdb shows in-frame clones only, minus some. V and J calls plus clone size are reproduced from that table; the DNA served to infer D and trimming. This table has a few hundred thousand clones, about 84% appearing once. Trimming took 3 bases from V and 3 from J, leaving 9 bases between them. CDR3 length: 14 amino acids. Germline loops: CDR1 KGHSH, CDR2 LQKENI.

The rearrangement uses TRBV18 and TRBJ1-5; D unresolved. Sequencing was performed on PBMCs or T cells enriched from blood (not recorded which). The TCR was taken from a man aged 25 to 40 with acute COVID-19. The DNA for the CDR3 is TGTGCCAGCTCACCGTCTCCCCTCAATCAGCCCCAGCATTTT. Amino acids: CASSPSPLNQPQHF. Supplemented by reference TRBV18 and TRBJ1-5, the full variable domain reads NAGVMQNPRHLVRRRGQEARLRCSPMKGHSHVYWYRQLPEEGLKFMVYLQKENIIDESGMPKERFSAEFPKEGPSILRIQQVVRGDSAAYFCASSPSPLNQPQHFGDGTRLSIL.